These T cell receptor beta chains were read from a single sample in a study of cytomegalovirus exposure and HLA in healthy donors. Clones were read by immunoSEQ multiplex PCR, and TCRdb kept only the in-frame ones, dropping some. The table shows roughly 100,000 clones, with around 70% occurring only once. Sequencing was performed on PBMCs. Every receptor here comes from a man between 35 and 55 years old in good health and CMV-seronegative. The CDR3 runs from the conserved cysteine through the conserved F or W. Each record gives: J gene, V gene, CDR3 protein.

>TRBJ2-5|TRBV27
CASSHRDRIFVEQYF
>TRBJ1-2|TRBV5-1
CASSFETTYGYTF
>TRBJ2-5|TRBV5-6
CASSSGQGETQYF
>TRBJ2-7|TRBV28
CASSSPGTAGGEQYF
>TRBJ1-5|TRBV2
CASRARGGEYQPQHF
>TRBJ2-7|TRBV2
CASSSKGQGGYEQYF
>TRBJ1-3|TRBV28
CASSPSTTGGFNTIYF
>TRBJ1-2|TRBV11-3
CASSRFPGGATGYTF
>TRBJ2-7|TRBV5-1
CASSPGQSYEQYF
>TRBJ2-3|TRBV9
CASSVGYSGGEDTQYF
>TRBJ1-2|TRBV19
CASSINGNYGYTF
>TRBJ2-3|TRBV5-4
CASSLTDRDTQYF
>TRBJ2-1|TRBV14
CASGVTSGGGTLRNEQFF
>TRBJ1-1|TRBV15
CATSRDRGNTEAFF
>TRBJ1-5|TRBV19
CASADNQPQHF
>TRBJ2-7|TRBV11-2
CASSPIRRDRGSDYEQYF
>TRBJ2-2|TRBV18
CASSPGTGTGELFF
>TRBJ2-1|TRBV9
CASSVAASGSNEQFF
>TRBJ2-5|TRBV7-6
CASSDGLAQETQYF
>TRBJ2-7|TRBV14
CASSIWAPLAGVSYEQYF
>TRBJ2-2|TRBV18
CASSPNAPNTGELFF
>TRBJ2-7|TRBV4-3
CASSQTTGTGSYEQYF
>TRBJ2-3|TRBV9
CASSVEASGRSPDTQYF
>TRBJ2-3|TRBV5-1
CASSLAGTSSDTQYF
>TRBJ2-7|TRBV5-1
CASSISGTSVSYF
>TRBJ1-2|TRBV27
CASSLLGDSSSSYGYTF
>TRBJ1-1|TRBV5-7
CASSFLAPRRSSEAFF
>TRBJ2-5|TRBV5-4
CASSLGQPETQYF
>TRBJ2-7|TRBV6-5
CASSYSWEGSTYEQYF
>TRBJ1-2|TRBV5-6
CASSLASGGLVGYTF
>TRBJ2-7|TRBV28
CASTLSVGQGYEQYF
>TRBJ1-2|TRBV5-1
CASSLTGFNYGYTF
>TRBJ2-3|TRBV5-6
CASSLSGTDTQYF
>TRBJ1-1|TRBV30
CAWSVGGEAFF
>TRBJ2-7|TRBV28
CASSTTGTLYEQYF
>TRBJ2-7|TRBV19
CASSIASARVYEQYF
>TRBJ2-3|TRBV6-1
CASSEQGGTDTQYF
>TRBJ2-1|TRBV6-5
CASSYSGLGNNEQFF
>TRBJ2-3|TRBV9
CASSPSGRSTDTQYF
>TRBJ2-1|TRBV7-9
CASPASSSSGGYNEQFF
>TRBJ2-3|TRBV15
CATSRDVKTSGGTDTQYF
>TRBJ2-1|TRBV30
CAWRQRSSYNEQFF
>TRBJ1-2|TRBV7-2
CASSLVPSGQGAYGYTF
>TRBJ1-2|TRBV27
CASSFQGHYGYTF
>TRBJ2-1|TRBV4-3
CASSQTSDEQFF
>TRBJ2-7|TRBV18
CASSLDRGEQYF
>TRBJ2-1|TRBV30
CAWNEGLAFLSSYNEQFF
>TRBJ1-3|TRBV7-9
CASSLSQGVGNTIYF
>TRBJ1-1|TRBV28
CASSFRGHGTEAFF
>TRBJ2-2|TRBV5-1
CASSTTLAGNTGELFF
>TRBJ2-2|TRBV2
CASSAEQGWVGGELFF
>TRBJ2-3|TRBV9
CASSAGLAPRGTQYF